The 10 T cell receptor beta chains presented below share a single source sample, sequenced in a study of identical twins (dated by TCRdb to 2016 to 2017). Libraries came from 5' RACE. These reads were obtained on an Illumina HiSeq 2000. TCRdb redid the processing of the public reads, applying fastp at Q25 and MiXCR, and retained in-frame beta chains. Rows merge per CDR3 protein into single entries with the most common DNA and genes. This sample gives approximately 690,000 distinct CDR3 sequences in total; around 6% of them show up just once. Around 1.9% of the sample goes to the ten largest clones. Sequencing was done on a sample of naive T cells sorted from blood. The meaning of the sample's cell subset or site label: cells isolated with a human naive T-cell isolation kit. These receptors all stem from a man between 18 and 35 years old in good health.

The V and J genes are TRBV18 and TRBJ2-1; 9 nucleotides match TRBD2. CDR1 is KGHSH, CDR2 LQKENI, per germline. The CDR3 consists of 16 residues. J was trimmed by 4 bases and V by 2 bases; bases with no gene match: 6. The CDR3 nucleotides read TGTGCCAGCTCACCAATAGCTAGCGGGAAATACAATGAGCAGTTCTTC. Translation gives CASSPIASGKYNEQFF.

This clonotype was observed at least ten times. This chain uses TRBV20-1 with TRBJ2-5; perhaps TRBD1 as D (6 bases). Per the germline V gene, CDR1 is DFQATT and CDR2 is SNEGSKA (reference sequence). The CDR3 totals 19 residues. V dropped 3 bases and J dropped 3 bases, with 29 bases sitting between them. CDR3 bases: TGCAGTGCTAGGGCTTACCCGGGACAAAGGGTTGGGACCGAAGAGACCCAGTACTTC. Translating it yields CSARAYPGQRVGTEETQYF.

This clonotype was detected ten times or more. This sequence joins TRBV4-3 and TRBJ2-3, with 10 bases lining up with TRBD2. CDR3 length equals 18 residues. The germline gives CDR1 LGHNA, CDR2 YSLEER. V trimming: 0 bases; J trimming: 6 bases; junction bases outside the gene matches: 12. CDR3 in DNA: TGCGCCAGCAGCCAAGATGGTAGCGGACTAGCGGTGGACGATACGCAGTATTTT. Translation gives CASSQDGSGLAVDDTQYF.

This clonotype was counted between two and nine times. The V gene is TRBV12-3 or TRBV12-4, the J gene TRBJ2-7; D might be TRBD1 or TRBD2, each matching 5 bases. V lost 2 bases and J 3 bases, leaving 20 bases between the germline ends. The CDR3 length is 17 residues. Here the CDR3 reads CASSLFWGTTTDYEQYF. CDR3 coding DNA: TGTGCCAGCAGTTTATTTTGGGGGACGACTACCGACTACGAGCAGTACTTC.

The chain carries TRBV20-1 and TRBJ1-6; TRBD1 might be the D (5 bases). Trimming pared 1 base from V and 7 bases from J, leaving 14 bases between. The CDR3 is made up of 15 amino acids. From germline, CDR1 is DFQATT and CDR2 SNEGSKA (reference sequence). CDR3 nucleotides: TGCAGTGCTAGAGGACCGGGACTACCAAATTCACCCCTCCACTTT. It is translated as CSARGPGLPNSPLHF.

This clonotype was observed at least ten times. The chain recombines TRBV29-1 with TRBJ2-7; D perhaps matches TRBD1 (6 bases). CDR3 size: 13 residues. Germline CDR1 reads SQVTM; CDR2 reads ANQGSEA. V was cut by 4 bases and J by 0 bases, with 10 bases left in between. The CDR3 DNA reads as TGCAGCGTTGGGGCAGGGGCCTCCTACGAGCAGTACTTC. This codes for CSVGAGASYEQYF.

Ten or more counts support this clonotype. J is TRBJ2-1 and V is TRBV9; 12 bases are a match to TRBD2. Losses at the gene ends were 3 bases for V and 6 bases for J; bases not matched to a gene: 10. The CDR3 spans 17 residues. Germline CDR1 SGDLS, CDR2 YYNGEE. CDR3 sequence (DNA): TGTGCCAGCAGCGCCGGAGGGTGGACTAGCGGGATCAATGAGCAGTTCTTC. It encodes CASSAGGWTSGINEQFF. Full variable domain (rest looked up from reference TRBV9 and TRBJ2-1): DSGVTQTPKHLITATGQRVTLRCSPRSGDLSVYWYQQSLDQGLQFLIQYYNGEERAKGNILERFSAQQFPDLHSELNLSSLELGDSALYFCASSAGGWTSGINEQFFGPGTRLTVL.

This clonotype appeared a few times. The CDR3 loop is CASSVGQSFSNEQYF. CDR3 sequence (DNA): TGTGCCAGCAGCGTAGGACAGTCGTTCAGCAACGAGCAGTACTTC. The genes are TRBV9 and TRBJ2-7; TRBD1 is a possible D gene (5 bases). The CDR3 is 15 amino acids. The V end lost 0 bases, the J end lost 5 bases, and 15 bases lay between the germline ends. CDR1 and CDR2 (germline): SGDLS, YYNGEE. Looking up the rest from reference TRBV9 and TRBJ2-7 gives the full variable domain: DSGVTQTPKHLITATGQRVTLRCSPRSGDLSVYWYQQSLDQGLQFLIQYYNGEERAKGNILERFSAQQFPDLHSELNLSSLELGDSALYFCASSVGQSFSNEQYFGPGTRLTVT.

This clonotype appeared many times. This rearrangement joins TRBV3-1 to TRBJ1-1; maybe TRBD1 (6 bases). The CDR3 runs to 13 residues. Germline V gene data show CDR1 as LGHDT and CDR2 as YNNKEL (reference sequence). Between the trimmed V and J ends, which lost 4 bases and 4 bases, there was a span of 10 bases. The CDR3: CASSLQGSTEAFF. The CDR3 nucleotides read TGTGCCAGCAGCCTGCAGGGGAGCACTGAAGCTTTCTTT.

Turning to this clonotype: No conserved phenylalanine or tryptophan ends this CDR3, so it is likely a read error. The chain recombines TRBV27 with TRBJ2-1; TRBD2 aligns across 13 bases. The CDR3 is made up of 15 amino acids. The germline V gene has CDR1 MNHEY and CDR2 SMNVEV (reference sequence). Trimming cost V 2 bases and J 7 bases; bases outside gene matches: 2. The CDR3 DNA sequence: TGTGCCAGCAGTTTAGGGACTAGCGGGATGAATGAGCAGTTCATC. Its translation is CASSLGTSGMNEQFI.